What follows are 6 T cell receptor beta chains derived from one specimen sequenced in a study of cytomegalovirus exposure and HLA in healthy donors. The PCR was carried out with 60 Vbeta primers and 13 Jbeta primers. Libraries were prepared by immunoSEQ multiplex PCR; TCRdb keeps only in-frame clonotypes and omits some of them. The table has roughly 120,000 clones, about 75% seen once. Sequenced: PBMCs. These receptors were collected from a man between 60 and 75 years old in good health and CMV-seropositive.

V usage is TRBV9 and J usage is TRBJ1-1; D call uncertain. The CDR3 sequence is 17 residues long. Germline V CDR1 and CDR2: SGDLS, YYNGEE. V was cut by 0 bases and J by 4 bases, with 19 bases left in between. The CDR3 nucleotides read TGTGCCAGCAGCGTAGACAAGGGAGTGGGGATAAGCACTGAAGCTTTCTTT. It translates to CASSVDKGVGISTEAFF.

The chain links TRBV10-2 to TRBJ2-7; maybe TRBD2 (6 bases). CDR1 and CDR2 from the germline V gene are WSHSY and SAAADI. V lost 6 bases and J lost 6, with 15 bases in between. This CDR3 has 13 amino acids. CDR3 nucleotides: TGCGCCAGCAGGGGGAACGGAGGGCGCGAGCAGTACTTC. Translated, it gives CASRGNGGREQYF.

The V and J genes are TRBV19 and TRBJ2-7; the D gene is possibly TRBD2 (5 bases). Germline loops: CDR1 LNHDA, CDR2 SQIVND (reference sequence). The CDR3 is 13 amino acids. Trimming cost V 7 bases and J 6 bases, with 16 bases left between them. This chain's CDR3 is CASNPGVGSEQYF. CDR3 coding DNA: TGTGCCAGTAACCCCGGGGTAGGGAGCGAGCAGTACTTC.

The chain couples TRBV5-1 to TRBJ2-5, with D unresolved. The CDR3 is made up of 12 amino acids. Trimming left V 1 base short and J 5 bases short, with 6 bases between. CDR1 SGHRS and CDR2 YFSETQ come from the germline V gene. CDR3 sequence: CASSLLRETQYF. In DNA form, the CDR3 reads TGCGCCAGCAGCTTGCTGAGGGAGACCCAGTACTTC.

This chain links TRBV7-9 with TRBJ1-5; a possible D gene is TRBD1 (5 bases). The CDR3 extends over 14 amino acids. Per the germline V gene, CDR1 is SEHNR and CDR2 is FQNEAQ (reference sequence). Trimming cost V 5 bases and J 9 bases, with 17 bases left between them. This CDR3 reads CASSKLTGELPQHF. Here the CDR3 DNA reads TGTGCCAGCAGCAAACTGACGGGGGAATTGCCCCAGCATTTT.

V usage is TRBV5-1 and J usage is TRBJ2-3, with D possibly matching TRBD2 (5 bases). Per germline, CDR1 SGHRS and CDR2 YFSETQ. The CDR3 has 14 residues. Trimming took off 2 bases at V and 2 bases at J, with 9 bases between the two ends. The CDR3 loop reads CASSLGLITDTQYF. The DNA for the CDR3 is TGCGCCAGCAGCTTAGGACTTATCACAGATACGCAGTATTTT.